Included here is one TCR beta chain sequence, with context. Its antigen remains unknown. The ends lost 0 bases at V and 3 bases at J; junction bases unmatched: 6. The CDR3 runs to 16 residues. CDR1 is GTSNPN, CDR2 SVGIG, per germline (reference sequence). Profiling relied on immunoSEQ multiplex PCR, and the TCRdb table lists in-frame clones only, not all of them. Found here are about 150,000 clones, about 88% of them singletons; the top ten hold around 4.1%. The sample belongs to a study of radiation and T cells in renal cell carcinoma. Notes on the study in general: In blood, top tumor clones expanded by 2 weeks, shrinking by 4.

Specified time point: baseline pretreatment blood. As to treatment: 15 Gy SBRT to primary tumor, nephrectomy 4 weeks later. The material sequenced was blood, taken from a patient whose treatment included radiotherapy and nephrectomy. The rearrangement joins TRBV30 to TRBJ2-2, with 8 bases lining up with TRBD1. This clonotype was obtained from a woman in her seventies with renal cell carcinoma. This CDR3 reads CAWSVRRGRDTGELFF. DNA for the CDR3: TGTGCCTGGAGTGTCCGCAGGGGGCGCGACACCGGGGAGCTGTTTTTT.